This T cell receptor beta chain was retrieved from a study of T cell responses to AZD1222 COVID-19 vaccine. Study conclusions and caveats: In a largely white British group with more females than males, clonal diversity was possibly underestimated. Among AZD1222 vaccinees, only 5 to 7 were seropositive at baseline. Spike-specific TCR breadth and depth went up after people got two AZD1222 doses. There were vaccine-associated CD4 TCRs across spike, dominant at 160-218 and 743-854.

CDR3 length equals 13 residues. Germline-derived CDR1 and CDR2 are SNHLY and FYNNEI. Trimming pared 2 bases from V and 6 bases from J, leaving 10 bases between. The method was immunoSEQ multiplex PCR; TCRdb's version includes in-frame clones alone and lacks a portion of them. In the table there are 150,000 or so clones, about 90% of which are singletons. To note about this clone: The antigen is unknown.

The J gene is TRBJ1-2, the V gene TRBV2, with D possibly being TRBD1 (6 bases). Source: peripheral blood, taken on day 0 of AZD1222 vaccination. This sequence originates from an adult in good health. This chain's CDR3 is CASSEQGLHGYTF. For the CDR3, the DNA is TGTGCCAGCAGTGAACAGGGGTTGCATGGCTACACCTTC.